The following is a T cell receptor (beta chain) sequence with its context. What it recognizes is unknown. Combining a sample-barcoded 5' primer with a J-beta primer mix, a second PCR ran for roughly 6 to 12 cycles. TCRdb passed the 5' RACE reads through MiXCR, listing each CDR3 protein once. This table has about 930,000 distinct CDR3 sequences, roughly 28% appearing once. Germline values: CDR1 LNHDA, CDR2 SQIVND (reference sequence). The CDR3 length is 17 residues. V lost 4 bases, J lost 3 bases, and 21 bases lay in between. The source of the sample is a study of blood T cells in healthy people across ages. Whole-study findings and limits: Because donor CMV status was unknown, expanded clonotype changes were possibly confounded.

The data were also submitted as part of a second study, on T cells of mothers and their children. That report adds: Persistent microchimeric T cell clones were not found at ~100 per million sensitivity.

The sequencing input was blood. The J gene is TRBJ1-1, the V gene TRBV19; the D gene is possibly TRBD1 (5 bases). The sequence was collected from a woman between 35 and 50 years old in good health. The CDR3 nucleotides read TGTGCCAGTAGTAAAGGGACTTCTGAACCCGTGGACACTGAAGCTTTCTTT. Its translation: CASSKGTSEPVDTEAFF.